The TCR beta chain under discussion was sequenced for a study of OX40 agonist ivuxolimab in advanced cancers. Study summary: The dose-escalation group included hepatocellular carcinoma, melanoma, renal cell carcinoma and head and neck cancer. Cohort: roughly 79% men, mean age around 61, aged roughly 23 to 90. The study's findings and limits: Low levels of normalized T-cell clonal expansion also appeared in some nonresponders. Individuals who were partial responders at 0.1-3.0 mg/kg had clonal expansion that ranked among the lowest.

The table came from immunoSEQ multiplex PCR; TCRdb's copy has only in-frame clones and leaves some out. The sample holds about 79,000 clones; about 92% are singletons and the top ten take 0.33%. V was pared by 3 bases and J by 7 bases, with 13 bases between. The CDR3 runs to 13 residues. Germline V gives CDR1 SGHRS, CDR2 YFSETQ. For this clone: What it binds is unknown.

The input for sequencing was CD4+ or CD8+ T cells sorted from blood, taken in a trial of the OX40 agonist ivuxolimab. The TCR sequence derives from an adult with an advanced solid tumor such as melanoma, head and neck, liver or kidney cancer. This chain uses TRBV5-1 with TRBJ1-1; D is uncertain. The CDR3 reads CASSSTSTSEAFF. In DNA form, the CDR3 reads TGCGCCAGCAGCTCCACTTCCACTAGTGAAGCTTTCTTT.